This T cell receptor (beta chain) was captured by sequencing in a study of T cells after yellow fever vaccination. CDR3 length equals 13 residues. Germline V gene data show CDR1 as SGHVS and CDR2 as FQNEAQ. Trimming pared 5 bases from V and 12 bases from J, leaving 17 bases between. This clonotype was counted only a few times. One entry per CDR3 protein, called by TCRdb with MiXCR from the 5' RACE reads. The repertoire holds some 300,000 distinct CDR3 sequences, with around 9.3% as singletons. This clonotype originated in a man younger than 35 who received the YFV17D yellow fever vaccine. The sequenced sample was CD4+ T cells sorted from PBMCs, obtained 5 days after the yellow fever booster vaccination. The V and J genes are TRBV7-8 and TRBJ2-1; tentatively, D is TRBD1 or TRBD2 (6 bases each). CDR3 region: CASSPLQGGGQFF. In DNA form, the CDR3 reads TGTGCCAGCAGCCCCCTCCAAGGAGGGGGGCAGTTCTTC. Using reference TRBV7-8 and TRBJ2-1 for the parts outside the CDR3, the full variable domain is GAGVSQSPRYKVAKRGQDVALRCDPISGHVSLFWYQQALGQGPEFLTYFQNEAQLDKSGLPSDRFFAERPEGSVSTLKIQRTQQEDSAVYLCASSPLQGGGQFFGPGTRLTVL.